Listed here is a single T cell receptor beta chain. The repertoire was sequenced with immunoSEQ multiplex PCR; TCRdb's copy has only in-frame clones and lacks some. The sample carries around 70,000 clones, about 89% recorded once. This record belongs to a study of resident and recirculating memory T cells in vitiligo. Overall study: Samples were epidermis from two lesional and two nonlesional sites, plus PBMCs.

No vitiligo treatment was given during the prior three months. The sequence was obtained from a male donor with vitiligo. Sequenced: blood.

CDR3 in DNA: TGTGCCAGCAGCCGACTAGCGGGGGTCCAAGAGACCCAGTACTTC. This translates into CASSRLAGVQETQYF. The chain couples TRBV6-4 to TRBJ2-5, with 12 bases lining up with TRBD2. CDR3 size: 15 residues. The ends lost 6 bases at V and 1 base at J; junction bases unmatched: 3. The germline V gene encodes CDR1 MRHNA and CDR2 SNTAGT.